The 23 T cell receptor beta chains in this list originate from one sample, sequenced in a study of vaccination and CD4 T cells after COVID-19. Their antigens remain unidentified. The study sequenced cultured CD4+ T cell DNA using the Oncomine TCR Beta short-read assay. Each CDR3 protein is one row after TCRdb ran MiXCR on the PCR reads. The sample has 17,000 or so distinct CDR3 sequences; more than 20% are singletons. This sample's treatment: roughly 10-day PBMC culture with coronavirus spike peptide pools or control peptides (ViraFEST assay). Sequenced material: cultured CD4+ T cells from blood. The source is a human donor with COVID-19.

The chain is built from TRBV6-1 and TRBJ2-3; D is unclear. This CDR3 spans 13 amino acids. V was clipped by 11 bases and J by 3 bases, with 15 bases between them. Germline V gene lookup returns CDR1 MNHNS and CDR2 SASEGT. The CDR3 DNA reads TGTGCCGGTACTTATTCCTTAACAGATACGCAGTATTTT. Protein product: CAGTYSLTDTQYF.

This clonotype was counted between two and nine times. This chain uses TRBV19 with TRBJ1-1, with TRBD1 matching over 7 bases. The CDR3 contains 14 residues. V lost 4 bases to trimming and J lost 4 bases; unmatched junction nucleotides: 6. Germline lookup yields CDR1 LNHDA and CDR2 SQIVND (reference sequence). The CDR3 here is CASSSRRGSTEAFF. CDR3 DNA sequence: TGTGCCAGTAGTAGCCGCAGGGGGAGCACTGAAGCTTTCTTT. Complete variable domain (other parts from reference TRBV19 and TRBJ1-1): DGGITQSPKYLFRKEGQNVTLSCEQNLNHDAMYWYRQDPGQGLRLIYYSQIVNDFQKGDIAEGYSVSREKKESFPLTVTSAQKNPTAFYLCASSSRRGSTEAFFGQGTRLTVV.

The chain uses TRBV7-2 and TRBJ2-1; D uncertain. CDR1 and CDR2 from the germline V gene are SGHTA and FQGNSA. Trimming took off 1 base at V and 2 bases at J, with 6 bases between the two ends. The length of the CDR3 is 14 residues. The CDR3 loop reads CASSLGLAYNEQFF. Here the CDR3 DNA reads TGTGCCAGCAGCTTAGGTCTTGCCTACAATGAGCAGTTCTTC.

By sample fraction, this clonotype is medium-sized. The chain carries TRBV27 and TRBJ2-2; 9 bases agree with TRBD1. Per the germline V gene, CDR1 is MNHEY and CDR2 is SMNVEV (reference sequence). Losses at the gene ends were 5 bases for V and 2 bases for J; bases not matched to a gene: 9. There are 17 residues in the CDR3. The CDR3 DNA follows: TGTGCCAGCAGTACGGGGACAGGGATCCTAAACACCGGGGAGCTGTTTTTT. This gives the protein CASSTGTGILNTGELFF.

Judged by abundance, this clonotype is medium-sized. The chain recombines TRBV19 with TRBJ1-1; D gene uncertain. The CDR3 has 13 residues. CDR1 and CDR2 (germline): LNHDA, SQIVND (reference sequence). V dropped 7 bases and J dropped 2 bases, with 11 bases sitting between them. CDR3 sequence: CASTLSFNTEAFF. The CDR3 DNA follows: TGTGCCAGTACCTTGTCGTTTAACACTGAAGCTTTCTTT.

The chain uses TRBV7-9 and TRBJ1-5; D call uncertain. Germline CDR1 SEHNR, CDR2 FQNEAQ (reference sequence). Trimming cost V 2 bases and J 4 bases, with 6 bases left between them. The CDR3 runs to 13 residues. For the CDR3, the DNA is TGTGCCAGCAGCTTAACTGTGAATCAGCCCCAGCATTTT. This sequence encodes CASSLTVNQPQHF.

This rearrangement joins TRBV7-9 to TRBJ2-7; 7 bases are a match to TRBD1. V shed 3 bases and J 3 bases; nucleotides not matched to a gene: 5. CDR1 SEHNR and CDR2 FQNEAQ come from the germline V gene (reference sequence). The CDR3 is 14 amino acids. CDR3 in DNA: TGTGCCAGCAGCTTTTGGGCAGGGGGCTACGAGCAGTACTTC. This encodes CASSFWAGGYEQYF.

The DNA for the CDR3 is TGTGCCAGCAATGTACTAGCGGGGGGGGACACAGATACGCAGTATTTT. As protein: CASNVLAGGDTDTQYF. The chain links TRBV27 to TRBJ2-3; 13 nucleotides align to TRBD2. This CDR3 has 16 amino acids. CDR1 and CDR2 from the germline V gene are MNHEY and SMNVEV (reference sequence). V shed 7 bases and J 2 bases; nucleotides not matched to a gene: 6.

CDR3 in amino acids: CSARRARGNTIYF. The DNA of the CDR3 is TGCAGTGCTAGAAGGGCCCGAGGAAACACCATATATTTT. The chain combines TRBV20-1 with TRBJ1-3; D ambiguous. Trimming removed 2 bases at V and 4 bases at J, with 9 bases between. CDR3 size: 13 residues. Germline V gene data show CDR1 as DFQATT and CDR2 as SNEGSKA (reference sequence).

The chain links TRBV7-2 to TRBJ2-5; the match to TRBD2 covers 14 bases. The CDR3 spans 18 residues. The V gene end was trimmed by 3 bases and the J gene end by 5 bases; junction bases not matched to a gene: 11. CDR1 SGHTA and CDR2 FQGNSA come from the germline V gene. CDR3 protein: CASSLGMTSGGALETQYF. The CDR3 DNA is TGTGCCAGCAGCTTGGGCATGACTAGCGGGGGGGCCCTTGAGACCCAGTACTTC.

CDR3 DNA: TGTGCCAGCAGTGTTCAGGGGGCGAACACCGGGGAGCTGTTTTTT. Protein sequence: CASSVQGANTGELFF. This chain connects TRBV6-1 to TRBJ2-2, with 7 nucleotides matching TRBD1. J lost 0 bases, V lost 4 bases, and 2 bases had no gene match. The germline gives CDR1 MNHNS, CDR2 SASEGT. The CDR3 runs to 15 residues.

This clonotype was counted a few times. The chain carries TRBV25-1 and TRBJ2-5, with D perhaps matching TRBD1 (5 bases). The CDR3 spans 14 residues. Germline CDR1 MGHDK, CDR2 SYGVNS. V lost 4 bases and J 5 bases, leaving 14 bases between the germline ends. CDR3 coding DNA: TGTGCCAGCAGTGGGTCTACAGGATGGGAGACCCAGTACTTC. It is translated as CASSGSTGWETQYF.

This clonotype was seen a few times. The CDR3 DNA reads TGTGCCAGCAGCTCTCCGGGACAGACGAACACTGAAGCTTTCTTT. It yields the protein CASSSPGQTNTEAFF. The V gene is TRBV9, the J gene TRBJ1-1; TRBD1 aligns across 7 bases. The CDR3 contains 15 residues. The V gene's germline CDR1 is SGDLS and CDR2 YYNGEE. The J segment lost 1 base and the V segment lost 4 bases, leaving 7 bases of the junction unmatched.

The chain links TRBV7-2 to TRBJ2-5; 7 bases agree with TRBD1. This CDR3 is 16 amino acids long. Germline V gene data show CDR1 as SGHTA and CDR2 as FQGNSA. V was clipped by 3 bases and J by 5 bases; unmatched bases: 12. CDR3 in DNA: TGTGCCAGCAGCTTCGACAGGGTACGGATCACGGAGACCCAGTACTTC. It encodes CASSFDRVRITETQYF.

The chain links TRBV6-1 to TRBJ2-6; D remains ambiguous. The CDR3 consists of 16 residues. V dropped 6 bases and J dropped 1 base, with 13 bases sitting between them. Looked up from germline, CDR1 is MNHNS and CDR2 is SASEGT. DNA for the CDR3: TGTGCCAGCAGCTCTGCTACAATTTCTGGGGCCAACGTCCTGACTTTC. Its protein product is CASSSATISGANVLTF.

A few counts support this clonotype. The V call is TRBV7-6, the J call TRBJ2-5; 11 bases line up with TRBD2. This CDR3 is 15 amino acids long. V lost 5 bases, J lost 5 bases, and 7 bases stayed unmatched. Germline V CDR1 and CDR2: SGHVS, FNYEAQ. The CDR3 loop reads CASSVSGGAPETQYF. The DNA of the CDR3 is TGTGCCAGCAGCGTTAGCGGGGGGGCCCCGGAGACCCAGTACTTC.

In the case of this clonotype: A single base separates this from a much larger clone, so it may be a read error. The chain recombines TRBV6-2 or TRBV6-3 with TRBJ1-2, with D uncertain. In germline, CDR1 is MNHEY, CDR2 SVGEGT. The V end was cut by 4 bases, the J end by 2 bases, with 11 bases between. This CDR3 has 14 residues. The CDR3 DNA follows: TGTGCCAGCAGTTCCGGGTCGGGGAACTATGGCTACACCTTC. Protein sequence: CASSSGSGNYGYTF.

This clonotype is medium-sized by share. The CDR3 bases are TGTGCCTGGAGTATACCTAACTATGGCTACACCTTC. Translation gives CAWSIPNYGYTF. V is TRBV30 and J is TRBJ1-2; D remains unclear. CDR3 length: 12 amino acids. V lost 2 bases and J lost 0, with 4 bases in between. Germline V gene lookup returns CDR1 GTSNPN and CDR2 SVGIG (reference sequence).

The chain combines TRBV19 with TRBJ1-1, with D hard to call. Germline CDR1 reads LNHDA; CDR2 reads SQIVND (reference sequence). Trimming took off 6 bases at V and 7 bases at J, with 12 bases between the two ends. The CDR3 runs to 12 residues. In DNA, the CDR3 is TGTGCCAGTAGCCCCAGCGGCGGTGAAGCTTTCTTT. It translates to CASSPSGGEAFF.

The chain links TRBV12-3 or TRBV12-4 to TRBJ1-3, with D possibly TRBD1 on 5 matching bases. The V and J ends lost 5 bases and 0 bases respectively, with 17 bases between them. The CDR3 loop spans 17 amino acids. The CDR3 DNA follows: TGTGCCAGCAGTCAAACCTACAGGTCCAACTCTGGAAACACCATATATTTT. Its translation: CASSQTYRSNSGNTIYF.

This chain connects TRBV7-9 to TRBJ2-1; D might be TRBD1 (5 bases). Trimming took 3 bases from V and 9 from J, leaving 12 bases between them. Germline CDR1 reads SEHNR; CDR2 reads FQNEAQ (reference sequence). The length of the CDR3 is 13 residues. As DNA, the CDR3 is TGTGCCAGCAGCTTTGCAGGGCTTTTTGAGCAGTTCTTC. Its protein product is CASSFAGLFEQFF.

This clonotype was observed a handful of times. The CDR3 reads CASSEAFLAGELFF. Here the CDR3 DNA reads TGTGCCAGCAGTGAAGCGTTTCTGGCCGGGGAGCTGTTTTTT. This chain uses TRBV2 with TRBJ2-2, with D unresolved. CDR3 size: 14 residues. Germline values: CDR1 SNHLY, CDR2 FYNNEI. Deletions cut 0 bases from V and 6 bases from J, with 8 bases between.

This clonotype was detected only once. The rearrangement uses TRBV6-5 and TRBJ2-1; D not resolved. The CDR3 runs to 15 residues. Trimming stripped 0 bases from V and 2 bases from J, with 8 bases between. The germline V gene has CDR1 MNHEY and CDR2 SVGAGI. CDR3 residues: CASSYSKRAYNEQFF. The CDR3 coding sequence is TGTGCCAGCAGTTACTCGAAACGGGCCTACAATGAGCAGTTCTTC.